This T cell receptor (beta chain) was found in a study of blood T cell repertoires in COVID-19. From germline, CDR1 is SGHAT and CDR2 FQNNGV. The CDR3 consists of 16 residues. The V end was cut by 2 bases, the J end by 5 bases, with 19 bases between. Profiled with immunoSEQ multiplex PCR; TCRdb holds only in-frame clones, not every one. This sample has fewer than 400,000 clones, with almost 90% found just once. This receptor was obtained from a woman aged 25 to 39 with COVID-19, enrolled during active disease. The rearrangement links TRBV11-2 to TRBJ2-7, with D maybe TRBD2 (6 bases). The sample comprised peripheral blood. The DNA for the CDR3 is TGTGCCAGCAGCTTAAGTTGGGACTCCCAACGCCACGAGCAGTACTTC. It is translated as CASSLSWDSQRHEQYF.